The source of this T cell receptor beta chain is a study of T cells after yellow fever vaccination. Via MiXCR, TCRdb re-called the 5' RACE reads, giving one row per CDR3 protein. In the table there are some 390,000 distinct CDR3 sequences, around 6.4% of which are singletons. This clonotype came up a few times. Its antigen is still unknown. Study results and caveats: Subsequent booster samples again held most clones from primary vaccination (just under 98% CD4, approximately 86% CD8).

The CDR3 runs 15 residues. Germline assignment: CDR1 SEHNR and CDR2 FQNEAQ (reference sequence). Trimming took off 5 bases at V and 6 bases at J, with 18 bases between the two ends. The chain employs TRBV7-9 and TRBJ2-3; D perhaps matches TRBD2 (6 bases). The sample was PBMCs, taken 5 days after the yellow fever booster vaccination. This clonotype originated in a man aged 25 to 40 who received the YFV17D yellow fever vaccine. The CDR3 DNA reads TGTGCCAGCAGCCCGCTCTTGGACTACGTTGATACGCAGTATTTT. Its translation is CASSPLLDYVDTQYF.